These 19 T cell receptor beta chains were all obtained from the same sample, sequenced in a study of cytotoxic CD8 clonotypes in ibrutinib-treated CLL. Sequencing used immunoSEQ multiplex PCR; TCRdb keeps in-frame clones, though not all of them. In the table there are around 140,000 clones, 80% of which are singletons. The starting material was PBMCs, obtained after 36 months of ibrutinib treatment. These receptors originate from a human donor with chronic lymphocytic leukemia.

The rearrangement links TRBV6-1 to TRBJ2-7; D uncertain. Germline V gene lookup returns CDR1 MNHNS and CDR2 SASEGT. This CDR3 has 14 residues. Deletions cut 6 bases from V and 0 bases from J, with 12 bases between. CDR3 protein: CASSGLSSSYEQYF. The CDR3 nucleotides read TGTGCCAGCAGCGGGCTCTCTAGCTCCTACGAGCAGTACTTC.

The chain's CDR3 is CASSFWDNSPLHF. The CDR3 coding sequence is TGTGCCAGCAGTTTTTGGGATAATTCACCCCTCCACTTT. The chain uses TRBV27 and TRBJ1-6, with D uncertain. Germline V gene sequence: CDR1 MNHEY, CDR2 SMNVEV (reference sequence). V was clipped by 3 bases and J by 5 bases, with 5 bases between them. The CDR3 has 13 residues.

The genes are TRBV5-1 and TRBJ2-6; D is unresolved. This CDR3 is 16 amino acids long. The V gene lost 0 bases and the J gene lost 0 bases, with 7 bases spanning the gap. Germline assignment: CDR1 SGHRS and CDR2 YFSETQ. Here the CDR3 DNA reads TGCGCCAGCAGCTTGGAGACCGGCTCTGGGGCCAACGTCCTGACTTTC. It specifies CASSLETGSGANVLTF.

The V and J genes are TRBV28 and TRBJ1-2; D is undetermined. There are 11 residues in the CDR3. Between the trimmed V and J ends, which lost 4 bases and 5 bases, there was a span of 5 bases. Germline CDR1 and CDR2: MDHEN and SYDVKM. The CDR3 nucleotides are TGTGCCAGCAGTTCCCTTTATGGCTACACCTTC. Its translation is CASSSLYGYTF.

V usage is TRBV7-3 and J usage is TRBJ2-7, with a possible D match to TRBD2 (6 bases). Germline V gene sequence: CDR1 SGHTA, CDR2 FQGTGA. The V gene lost 5 bases and the J gene lost 2 bases, with 25 bases spanning the gap. The length of the CDR3 is 18 residues. The CDR3 loop reads CASSLAGGTHRGTYEQYF. The DNA of the CDR3 is TGTGCCAGCAGCCTGGCTGGCGGGACCCACCGGGGCACCTACGAGCAGTACTTC.

The chain couples TRBV6-1 to TRBJ2-7; tentative D call: TRBD1 (9 bases). Trimming took 7 bases from V and 4 from J, leaving 20 bases between them. Germline assignment: CDR1 MNHNS and CDR2 SASEGT. The CDR3 is made up of 15 amino acids. CDR3 sequence: CASNRGGQGKYEQYF. In nucleotides, the CDR3 is TGTGCCAGCAATCGGGGGGGACAGGGAAAGTACGAGCAGTACTTC.

In its sample, this clone was seen once. The V and J genes are TRBV9 and TRBJ1-2, with D perhaps matching TRBD1 (5 bases). The V end was cut by 0 bases, the J end by 3 bases, with 6 bases between. The CDR3 runs 13 residues. In germline, CDR1 is SGDLS, CDR2 YYNGEE. The DNA for the CDR3 is TGTGCCAGCAGCGTAGGACAGTACTATGGCTACACCTTC. It encodes CASSVGQYYGYTF.

The chain couples TRBV7-8 to TRBJ2-2, with TRBD2 matching 11 bases. The CDR3 is 16 amino acids. The junction had 5 bases not matched to a gene; V was cut back by 5 bases and J by 3 bases. From germline, CDR1 is SGHVS and CDR2 FQNEAQ. CDR3 region: CASSGRLAGYTGELFF. As DNA, the CDR3 is TGTGCCAGCAGCGGTCGACTAGCGGGGTACACCGGGGAGCTGTTTTTT. The full variable domain, its missing parts supplied by reference TRBV7-8 and TRBJ2-2, is GAGVSQSPRYKVAKRGQDVALRCDPISGHVSLFWYQQALGQGPEFLTYFQNEAQLDKSGLPSDRFFAERPEGSVSTLKIQRTQQEDSAVYLCASSGRLAGYTGELFFGEGSRLTVL.

The chain uses TRBV6-1 and TRBJ2-7, with 9 bases aligning to TRBD2. V shed 5 bases, J shed 9 bases, and the junction held 14 bases outside the gene matches. CDR1 MNHNS and CDR2 SASEGT come from the germline V gene. The CDR3 runs 15 residues. The CDR3 protein is CASSPYGREGARQYF. DNA for the CDR3: TGTGCCAGCAGTCCGTACGGGCGGGAGGGTGCAAGGCAGTACTTC.

This clone was detected a few times. The chain carries TRBV10-3 and TRBJ2-2; D not certain. V lost 3 bases to trimming and J lost 5 bases, with 7 bases between them. The CDR3 covers 13 residues. Germline CDR1 reads ENHRY; CDR2 reads SYGVKD. Written as DNA, the CDR3 is TGTGCCATCAGTGACGATTCGACCGGGGAGCTGTTTTTT. This codes for CAISDDSTGELFF.

The V gene is TRBV27, the J gene TRBJ1-2; 9 positions match TRBD1. This CDR3 comprises 14 residues. The V gene end was trimmed by 6 bases and the J gene end by 6 bases; junction bases not matched to a gene: 8. Per the germline V gene, CDR1 is MNHEY and CDR2 is SMNVEV (reference sequence). CDR3 loop: CASSRTGAGNGYTF. DNA of the CDR3: TGTGCCAGCAGCCGGACAGGGGCGGGAAATGGCTACACCTTC.

This rearrangement joins TRBV11-3 to TRBJ2-5, with 7 positions matching TRBD1. The CDR3 consists of 16 residues. Germline V CDR1 and CDR2: SGHNT, YENEEA. J was trimmed by 5 bases and V by 5 bases; bases with no gene match: 14. CDR3 nucleotides: TGTGCCAGCAGCACCCGCCACGGGACAGATAAGGAGACCCAGTACTTC. Its protein is CASSTRHGTDKETQYF.

J is TRBJ2-7 and V is TRBV27; D gene unclear. Germline CDR1 is MNHEY and CDR2 is SMNVEV (reference sequence). The CDR3 has 13 amino acids. Between the trimmed V and J ends, which lost 2 bases and 2 bases, there was a span of 7 bases. The CDR3 coding sequence is TGTGCCAGCAGTTTAAATCGGGCCTACGAGCAGTACTTC. Its translation: CASSLNRAYEQYF.

This chain's CDR3 is CASSPGLAGGPIYEQYF. The CDR3, as DNA: TGTGCCAGCAGCCCGGGACTAGCGGGAGGCCCCATCTACGAGCAGTACTTC. This chain connects TRBV7-9 to TRBJ2-7; TRBD2 aligns across 15 bases. The V gene end was trimmed by 5 bases and the J gene end by 3 bases; junction bases not matched to a gene: 8. The CDR3 totals 17 residues. CDR1 SEHNR and CDR2 FQNEAQ come from the germline V gene (reference sequence). Full variable domain (missing parts from reference TRBV7-9 and TRBJ2-7): DTGVSQNPRHKITKRGQNVTFRCDPISEHNRLYWYRQTLGQGPEFLTYFQNEAQLEKSRLLSDRFSAERPKGSFSTLEIQRTEQGDSAMYLCASSPGLAGGPIYEQYFGPGTRLTVT.

V usage is TRBV6-1 and J usage is TRBJ1-4; D gene uncertain. The germline gives CDR1 MNHNS, CDR2 SASEGT. This CDR3 comprises 14 residues. With 10 bases removed from V and 5 bases from J, the gap between germline ends came to 17 bases. This CDR3 reads CATMRSLVNEKLFF. The CDR3 DNA follows: TGTGCCACCATGAGGTCCCTCGTCAATGAAAAACTGTTTTTT.

The chain is built from TRBV10-3 and TRBJ1-5; 10 bases agree with TRBD1. The trim removed 5 bases at V and 6 bases at J, leaving 7 bases unmatched. The CDR3 is 15 residues long. Germline assignment: CDR1 ENHRY and CDR2 SYGVKD. In DNA, the CDR3 is TGTGCCATCAGTAACGTCGGGACAGGGGTTCAGCCCCAGCATTTT. Amino acids: CAISNVGTGVQPQHF.

The chain recombines TRBV2 with TRBJ1-4; the match to TRBD1 covers 10 bases. V gave up 7 bases and J gave up 6 bases; unmatched junction bases: 8. Germline V gene lookup returns CDR1 SNHLY and CDR2 FYNNEI. CDR3 length: 15 amino acids. The CDR3 DNA is TGTGCCAGCAAAACCCTCGGACAGGGGGATGAAAAACTGTTTTTT. Protein product: CASKTLGQGDEKLFF. The whole variable domain, remainder taken from reference TRBV2 and TRBJ1-4, is EPEVTQTPSHQVTQMGQEVILRCVPISNHLYFYWYRQILGQKVEFLVSFYNNEISEKSEIFDDQFSVERPDGSNFTLKIRSTKLEDSAMYFCASKTLGQGDEKLFFGSGTQLSVL.

Only a few counts were recorded for this clone. The gene calls are TRBV14 and TRBJ2-7, with a weak D call TRBD1 (5 bases). This CDR3 has 12 amino acids. Deletions cut 0 bases from V and 6 bases from J, with 6 bases between. CDR1 and CDR2 (germline): SGHDN, FVKESK. The CDR3 bases are TGTGCCAGCAGCCAAGAGGGGCCCGAGCAGTACTTC. This gives the protein CASSQEGPEQYF.

The rearrangement uses TRBV6-5 and TRBJ2-3; D is unresolved. The germline CDR1 and CDR2 sequences are MNHEY and SVGAGI. This CDR3 region has 14 residues. Between the trimmed V and J ends, which lost 6 bases and 0 bases, there was a span of 10 bases. The CDR3 nucleotides are TGTGCCAGCAGGGGCAGGCCCAGCACAGATACGCAGTATTTT. It specifies CASRGRPSTDTQYF.